This TCR beta chain was profiled in a study of ipilimumab plus nivolumab after autologous stem cell transplantation. Points from the study as a whole: The authors say TCR, Treg and microbiome findings warrant further study.

Assay: immunoSEQ multiplex PCR; the TCRdb copy retains only in-frame clones and omits some. The sample holds some 40,000 clones, approximately 92% seen once. This clone was picked up one time. Its antigen is not identified. The CDR3 is 13 residues long. CDR1 SGHTA and CDR2 FQGNSA come from the germline V gene. The V end was cut by 3 bases, the J end by 5 bases, with 8 bases between. The clonotype originates from a male donor with multiple myeloma. Here the sequenced sample was PBMCs, taken in a trial of ipilimumab plus nivolumab as post-transplant consolidation. V usage is TRBV7-2 and J usage is TRBJ2-1; D is unresolved. CDR3 loop: CASSFAEHNEQFF. The CDR3, as DNA: TGTGCCAGCAGCTTTGCAGAACACAATGAGCAGTTCTTC.